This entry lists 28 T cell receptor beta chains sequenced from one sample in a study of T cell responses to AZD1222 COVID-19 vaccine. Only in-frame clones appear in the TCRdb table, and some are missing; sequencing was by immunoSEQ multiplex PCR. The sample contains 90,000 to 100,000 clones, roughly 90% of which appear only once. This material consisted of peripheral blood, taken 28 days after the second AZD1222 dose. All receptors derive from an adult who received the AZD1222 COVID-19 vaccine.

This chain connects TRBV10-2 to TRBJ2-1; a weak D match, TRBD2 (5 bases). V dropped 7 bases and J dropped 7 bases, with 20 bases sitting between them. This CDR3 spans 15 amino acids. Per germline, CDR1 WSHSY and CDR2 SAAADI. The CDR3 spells CASNPLGGWRNEQFF. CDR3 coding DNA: TGCGCCAGCAATCCCCTAGGCGGGTGGCGAAATGAGCAGTTCTTC.

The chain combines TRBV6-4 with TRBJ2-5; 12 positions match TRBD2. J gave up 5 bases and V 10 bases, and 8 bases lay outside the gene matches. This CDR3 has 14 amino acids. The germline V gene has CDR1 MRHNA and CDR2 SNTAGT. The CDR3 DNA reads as TGTGCCACCAGACTAGCGGGAGTTGTTGAGACCCAGTACTTC. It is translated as CATRLAGVVETQYF.

The CDR3 DNA reads TGTGCCAGCAGCAAAATTAGCGGGAACACAGATACGCAGTATTTT. Translated, it gives CASSKISGNTDTQYF. This chain joins TRBV2 and TRBJ2-3; 8 bases match TRBD2. V shed 6 bases and J 2 bases; nucleotides not matched to a gene: 7. Germline loops: CDR1 SNHLY, CDR2 FYNNEI. This CDR3 spans 15 amino acids. Filled out from reference TRBV2 and TRBJ2-3, the complete variable domain reads EPEVTQTPSHQVTQMGQEVILRCVPISNHLYFYWYRQILGQKVEFLVSFYNNEISEKSEIFDDQFSVERPDGSNFTLKIRSTKLEDSAMYFCASSKISGNTDTQYFGPGTRLTVL.

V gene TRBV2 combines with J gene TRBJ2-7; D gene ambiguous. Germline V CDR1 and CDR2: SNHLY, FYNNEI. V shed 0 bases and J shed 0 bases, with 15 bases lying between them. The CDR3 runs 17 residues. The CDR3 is CASSEAGWGRRSYEQYF. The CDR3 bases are TGTGCCAGCAGTGAAGCGGGTTGGGGTCGTCGCTCCTACGAGCAGTACTTC.

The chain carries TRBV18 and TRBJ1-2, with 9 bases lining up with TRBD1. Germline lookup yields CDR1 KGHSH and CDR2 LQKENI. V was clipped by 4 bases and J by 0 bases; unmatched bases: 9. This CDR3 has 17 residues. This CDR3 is CASSQAKGQGANYGYTF. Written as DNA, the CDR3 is TGTGCCAGCTCACAAGCAAAGGGACAGGGCGCTAACTATGGCTACACCTTC.

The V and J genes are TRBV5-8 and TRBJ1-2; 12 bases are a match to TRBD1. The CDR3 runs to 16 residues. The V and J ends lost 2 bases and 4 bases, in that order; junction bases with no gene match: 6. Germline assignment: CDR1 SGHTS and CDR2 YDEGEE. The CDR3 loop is CASSFGDRGQGYGYTF. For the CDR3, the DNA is TGTGCCAGCAGCTTCGGGGACAGGGGGCAAGGCTATGGCTACACCTTC.

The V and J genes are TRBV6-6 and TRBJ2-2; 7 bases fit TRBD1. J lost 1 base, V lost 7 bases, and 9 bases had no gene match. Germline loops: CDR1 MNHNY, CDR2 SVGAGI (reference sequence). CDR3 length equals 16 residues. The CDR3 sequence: CASIPRQGRNTGELFF. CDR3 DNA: TGTGCCAGCATCCCTAGACAGGGTAGGAACACCGGGGAGCTGTTTTTT.

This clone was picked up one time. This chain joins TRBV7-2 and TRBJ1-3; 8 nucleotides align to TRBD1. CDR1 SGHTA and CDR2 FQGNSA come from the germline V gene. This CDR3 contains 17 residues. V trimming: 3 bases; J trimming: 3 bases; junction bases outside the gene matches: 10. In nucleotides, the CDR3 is TGTGCCAGCAGCTTCAAGTCCCAGGGGGCGGGTGGAAACACCATATATTTT. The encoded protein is CASSFKSQGAGGNTIYF.

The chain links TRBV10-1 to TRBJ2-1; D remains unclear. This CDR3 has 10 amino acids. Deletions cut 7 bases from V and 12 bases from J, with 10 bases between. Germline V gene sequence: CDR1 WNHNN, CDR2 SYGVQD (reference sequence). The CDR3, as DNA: TGCGCCAGCACGGGTCTAGGGCAGTTCTTC. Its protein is CASTGLGQFF.

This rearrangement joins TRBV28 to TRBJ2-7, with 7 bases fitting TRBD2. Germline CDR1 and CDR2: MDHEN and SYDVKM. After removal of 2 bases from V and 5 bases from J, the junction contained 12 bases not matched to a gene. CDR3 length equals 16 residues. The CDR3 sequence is CASSLNAGTKGDEQYF. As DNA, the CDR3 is TGTGCCAGCAGTTTAAACGCCGGGACTAAGGGCGACGAGCAGTACTTC.

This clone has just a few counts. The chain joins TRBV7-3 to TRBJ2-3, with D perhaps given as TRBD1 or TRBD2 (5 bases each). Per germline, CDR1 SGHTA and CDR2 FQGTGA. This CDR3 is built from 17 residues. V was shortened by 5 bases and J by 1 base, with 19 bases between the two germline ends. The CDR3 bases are TGTGCCAGCAGCCTCACTACCGGGACCCCGCGCACAGATACGCAGTATTTT. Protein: CASSLTTGTPRTDTQYF.

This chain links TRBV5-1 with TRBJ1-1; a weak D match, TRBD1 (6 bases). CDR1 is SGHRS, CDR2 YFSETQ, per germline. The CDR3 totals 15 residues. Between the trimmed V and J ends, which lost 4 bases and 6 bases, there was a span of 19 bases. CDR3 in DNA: TGCGCCAGCAGCCCCTTATCTGGGGGCGCATCTGAAGCTTTCTTT. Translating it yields CASSPLSGGASEAFF.

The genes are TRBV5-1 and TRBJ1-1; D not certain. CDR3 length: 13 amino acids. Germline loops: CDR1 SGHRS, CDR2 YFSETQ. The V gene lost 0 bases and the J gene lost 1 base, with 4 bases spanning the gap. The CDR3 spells CASSLAGNTEAFF. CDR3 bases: TGCGCCAGCAGCTTGGCGGGGAACACTGAAGCTTTCTTT.

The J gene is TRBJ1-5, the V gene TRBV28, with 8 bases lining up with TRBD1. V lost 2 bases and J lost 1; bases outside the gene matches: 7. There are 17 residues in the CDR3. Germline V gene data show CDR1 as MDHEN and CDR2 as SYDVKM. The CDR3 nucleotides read TGTGCCAGCAGTTTAAGGACAGGGATCTCGAGCAATCAGCCCCAGCATTTT. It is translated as CASSLRTGISSNQPQHF.

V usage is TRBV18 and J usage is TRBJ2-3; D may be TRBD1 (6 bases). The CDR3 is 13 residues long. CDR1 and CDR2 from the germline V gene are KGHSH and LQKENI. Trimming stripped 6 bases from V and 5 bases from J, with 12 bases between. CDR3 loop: CASSKGVGDTQYF. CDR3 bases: TGTGCCAGCTCCAAGGGGGTAGGAGATACGCAGTATTTT.

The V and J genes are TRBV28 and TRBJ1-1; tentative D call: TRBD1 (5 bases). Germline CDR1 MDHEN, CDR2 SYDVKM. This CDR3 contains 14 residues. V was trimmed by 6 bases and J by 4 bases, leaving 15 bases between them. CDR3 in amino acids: CASSTSQGGTEAFF. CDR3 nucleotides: TGTGCCAGCAGCACAAGTCAGGGTGGCACTGAAGCTTTCTTT.

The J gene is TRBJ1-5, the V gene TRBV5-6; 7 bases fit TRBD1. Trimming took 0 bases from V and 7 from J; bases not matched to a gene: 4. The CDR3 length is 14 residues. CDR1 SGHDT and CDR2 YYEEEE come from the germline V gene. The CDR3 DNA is TGTGCCAGCAGCTTGGGACAGGGTGGGCAGCCCCAGCATTTT. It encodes CASSLGQGGQPQHF.

The CDR3 DNA reads TGCGCCAGCAGCCAAGATCGGGGATTGAGAAGCACCGGGGAGCTGTTTTTT. Translated: CASSQDRGLRSTGELFF. V gene TRBV4-1 combines with J gene TRBJ2-2; weak D call: TRBD2 (5 bases). Germline V gene data show CDR1 as MGHRA and CDR2 as YSYEKL. The CDR3 totals 17 residues. The ends were cut back, 0 bases at V and 4 bases at J, with 15 bases in the middle.

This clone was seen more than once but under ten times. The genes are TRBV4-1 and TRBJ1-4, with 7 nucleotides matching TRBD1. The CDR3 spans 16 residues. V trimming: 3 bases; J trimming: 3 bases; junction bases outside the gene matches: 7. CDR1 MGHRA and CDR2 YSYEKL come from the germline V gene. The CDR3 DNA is TGCGCCAGCAGCCAGATTGCCGGGACAGCTAATGAAAAACTGTTTTTT. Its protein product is CASSQIAGTANEKLFF.

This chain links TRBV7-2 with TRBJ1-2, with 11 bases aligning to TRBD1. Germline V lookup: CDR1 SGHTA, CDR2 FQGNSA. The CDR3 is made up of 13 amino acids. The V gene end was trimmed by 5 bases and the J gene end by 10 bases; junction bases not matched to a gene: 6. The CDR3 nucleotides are TGTGCCAGCAGCACGGGACAGGGGGTGGACTACACCTTC. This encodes CASSTGQGVDYTF.

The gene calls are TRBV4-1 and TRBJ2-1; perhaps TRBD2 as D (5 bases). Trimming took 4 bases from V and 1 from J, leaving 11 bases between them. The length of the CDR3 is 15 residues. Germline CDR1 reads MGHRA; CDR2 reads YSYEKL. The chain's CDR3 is CASSPLAGSYNEQFF. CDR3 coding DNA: TGCGCCAGCAGCCCTCTTGCGGGTTCCTACAATGAGCAGTTCTTC.

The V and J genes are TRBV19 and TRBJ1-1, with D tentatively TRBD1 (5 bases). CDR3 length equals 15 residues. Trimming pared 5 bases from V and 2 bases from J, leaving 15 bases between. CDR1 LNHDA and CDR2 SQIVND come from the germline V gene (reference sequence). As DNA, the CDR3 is TGTGCCAGTAGTCTCTATTGGGGCCGCAACACTGAAGCTTTCTTT. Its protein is CASSLYWGRNTEAFF.

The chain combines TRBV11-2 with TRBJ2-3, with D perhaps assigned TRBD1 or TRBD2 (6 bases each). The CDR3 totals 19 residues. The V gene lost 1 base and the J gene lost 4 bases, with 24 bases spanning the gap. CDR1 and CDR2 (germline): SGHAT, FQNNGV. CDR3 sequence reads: CASSLGGGPQGTFADTQYF. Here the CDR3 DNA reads TGTGCCAGCAGCTTAGGTGGGGGCCCCCAGGGGACTTTTGCAGATACGCAGTATTTT.

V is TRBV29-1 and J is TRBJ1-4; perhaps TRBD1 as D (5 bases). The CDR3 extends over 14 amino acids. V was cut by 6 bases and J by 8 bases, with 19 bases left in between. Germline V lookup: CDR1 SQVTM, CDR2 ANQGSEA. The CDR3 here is CSVSSGIVREKLFF. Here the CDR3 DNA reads TGCAGCGTGTCTTCAGGGATCGTTAGGGAAAAACTGTTTTTT.

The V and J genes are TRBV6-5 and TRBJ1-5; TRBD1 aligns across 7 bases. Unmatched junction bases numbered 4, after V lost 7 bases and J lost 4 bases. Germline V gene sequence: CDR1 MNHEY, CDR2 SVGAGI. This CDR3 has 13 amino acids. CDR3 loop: CASTSRGNQPQHF. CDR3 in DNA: TGTGCCAGCACCAGCAGGGGGAATCAGCCCCAGCATTTT.

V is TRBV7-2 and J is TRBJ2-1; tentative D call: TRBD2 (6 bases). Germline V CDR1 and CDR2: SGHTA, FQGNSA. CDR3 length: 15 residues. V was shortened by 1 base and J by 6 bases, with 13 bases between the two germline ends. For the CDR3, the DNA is TGTGCCAGCAGCTTAGTACACGGGAGCCTCAATGAGCAGTTCTTC. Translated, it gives CASSLVHGSLNEQFF. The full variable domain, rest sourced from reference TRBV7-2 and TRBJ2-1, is GAGVSQSPSNKVTEKGKDVELRCDPISGHTALYWYRQSLGQGLEFLIYFQGNSAPDKSGLPSDRFSAERTGGSVSTLTIQRTQQEDSAVYLCASSLVHGSLNEQFFGPGTRLTVL.

The CDR3 is CASSDSSENTEAFF. The DNA of the CDR3 is TGTGCCAGCAGTGACTCGAGTGAGAACACTGAAGCTTTCTTT. This chain joins TRBV6-4 and TRBJ1-1, with D unresolved. CDR1 MRHNA and CDR2 SNTAGT come from the germline V gene. Trimming left V 0 bases short and J 1 base short, with 6 bases between. The CDR3 sequence is 14 residues long.

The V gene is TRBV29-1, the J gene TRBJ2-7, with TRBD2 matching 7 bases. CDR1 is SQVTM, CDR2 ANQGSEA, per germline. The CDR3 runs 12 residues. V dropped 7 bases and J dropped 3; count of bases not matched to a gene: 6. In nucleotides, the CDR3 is TGCAGCGGCCGGGGGGAGGGCTACGAGCAGTACTTC. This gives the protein CSGRGEGYEQYF.